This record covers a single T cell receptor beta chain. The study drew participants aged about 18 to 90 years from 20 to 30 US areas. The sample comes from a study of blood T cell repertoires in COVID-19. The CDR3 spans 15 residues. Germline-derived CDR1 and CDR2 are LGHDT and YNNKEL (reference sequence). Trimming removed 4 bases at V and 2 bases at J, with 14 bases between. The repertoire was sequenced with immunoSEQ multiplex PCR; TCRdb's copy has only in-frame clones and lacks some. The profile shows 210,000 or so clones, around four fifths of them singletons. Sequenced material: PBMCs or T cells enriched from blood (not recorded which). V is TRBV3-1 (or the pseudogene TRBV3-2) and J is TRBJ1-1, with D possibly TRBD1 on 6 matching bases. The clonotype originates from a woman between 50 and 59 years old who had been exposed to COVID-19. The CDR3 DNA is TGTGCCAGCAGCCCCCTAGGGGGATCCAACACTGAAGCTTTCTTT. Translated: CASSPLGGSNTEAFF.